The 10 T cell receptor beta chains in this list originate from one sample, sequenced in a study of OX40 agonist ivuxolimab in advanced cancers. The protocol was immunoSEQ multiplex PCR, while the TCRdb copy is restricted to in-frame clones and leaves out a portion. The table includes about 12,000 clones, about four fifths detected once. Material: CD4+ or CD8+ T cells sorted from blood, obtained in a trial of the OX40 agonist ivuxolimab. All receptors derive from an adult with an advanced solid tumor such as melanoma, head and neck, liver or kidney cancer.

This clone turned up a few times. The chain has TRBV7-9 and TRBJ1-1; possible D gene TRBD1, 5 bases. Germline values: CDR1 SEHNR, CDR2 FQNEAQ (reference sequence). V was pared by 7 bases and J by 5 bases, with 17 bases between. This CDR3 spans 14 amino acids. The CDR3 bases are TGTGCCAGCATCTCTAGCGGGGGGATGACTGAAGCTTTCTTT. Amino acid sequence: CASISSGGMTEAFF. Supplemented by reference TRBV7-9 and TRBJ1-1, the full variable domain reads DTGVSQNPRHKITKRGQNVTFRCDPISEHNRLYWYRQTLGQGPEFLTYFQNEAQLEKSRLLSDRFSAERPKGSFSTLEIQRTEQGDSAMYLCASISSGGMTEAFFGQGTRLTVV.

CDR3 protein: CASSLSQDYEQYF. Written as DNA, the CDR3 is TGTGCCAGCAGCTTGAGTCAGGACTACGAGCAGTACTTC. This sequence joins TRBV5-6 and TRBJ2-7, with D unresolved. Germline V gene data show CDR1 as SGHDT and CDR2 as YYEEEE. V was shortened by 1 base and J by 3 bases, with 8 bases between the two germline ends. The CDR3 has 13 amino acids.

This clone was picked up a small number of times. CDR3 sequence (DNA): TGTGCCAGCAGTTACGGCAGACAGGGGAAGACTGAAGCTTTCTTT. Translation gives CASSYGRQGKTEAFF. This rearrangement joins TRBV6-5 to TRBJ1-1; 8 bases are a match to TRBD1. V shed 2 bases, J shed 5 bases, and the junction held 7 bases outside the gene matches. The CDR3 runs 15 residues. The germline V gene has CDR1 MNHEY and CDR2 SVGAGI.

The chain employs TRBV27 and TRBJ2-1; perhaps D is TRBD1 or TRBD2 (5 bases each). The germline CDR1 and CDR2 sequences are MNHEY and SMNVEV (reference sequence). The CDR3 spans 12 residues. V lost 7 bases, J lost 7 bases, and 11 bases lay in between. The CDR3 nucleotides are TGTGCCAGCATGGGGGACGGAAATGAGCAGTTCTTC. It translates to CASMGDGNEQFF.

In its sample, this clone was seen a few times. The CDR3 sequence: CASSYSQGMNTEAFF. CDR3 nucleotide sequence: TGTGCCAGCAGTTACTCCCAGGGGATGAACACTGAAGCTTTCTTT. The gene calls are TRBV6-5 and TRBJ1-1; tentatively, D is TRBD1 (6 bases). CDR1 is MNHEY and CDR2 is SVGAGI in the germline V gene. This CDR3 has 15 residues. V was cut by 0 bases and J by 0 bases, with 8 bases left in between.

The chain carries TRBV7-9 and TRBJ1-1, with a weak D call TRBD1 (5 bases). There are 16 residues in the CDR3. The V gene lost 7 bases and the J gene lost 3 bases, with 21 bases spanning the gap. The germline gives CDR1 SEHNR, CDR2 FQNEAQ (reference sequence). CDR3 protein: CASTLPRGVVDTEAFF. The DNA for the CDR3 is TGTGCCAGCACCCTGCCCCGGGGGGTTGTCGACACTGAAGCTTTCTTT.

The chain recombines TRBV4-1 with TRBJ2-1; perhaps TRBD1 as D (5 bases). The V end was cut by 3 bases, the J end by 4 bases, with 13 bases between. CDR1 is MGHRA, CDR2 YSYEKL, per germline. CDR3 length: 15 residues. The CDR3 spells CASSHNRKLYNEQFF. DNA for the CDR3: TGCGCCAGCAGCCATAACAGGAAACTATACAATGAGCAGTTCTTC.

CDR3 region: CASSQPGGARSDEQFF. The CDR3 DNA reads as TGTGCCAGCAGCCAGCCAGGGGGCGCAAGGTCGGATGAGCAGTTCTTC. The chain has TRBV7-9 and TRBJ2-1; 8 positions agree with TRBD1. V lost 5 bases and J lost 8; bases outside the gene matches: 14. The germline V gene has CDR1 SEHNR and CDR2 FQNEAQ (reference sequence). This CDR3 has 16 amino acids.

Concerning this clone itself: Other DNA sequences in this sample translate to the same CDR3. V gene TRBV6-1 combines with J gene TRBJ1-3; D uncertain. The CDR3 covers 15 residues. With 2 bases removed from V and 0 bases from J, the gap between germline ends came to 8 bases. Germline CDR1 and CDR2: MNHNS and SASEGT. CDR3: CASSESPGSGNTIYF. The CDR3 coding sequence is TGTGCCAGCAGTGAAAGCCCCGGCTCTGGAAACACCATATATTTT.

The J gene is TRBJ1-1, the V gene TRBV4-3, with D tentatively TRBD1 (6 bases). CDR3 size: 16 residues. V was trimmed by 0 bases and J by 1 base, leaving 12 bases between them. CDR1 and CDR2 from the germline V gene are LGHNA and YSLEER. CDR3 sequence: CASSQDRGAGNTEAFF. As DNA, the CDR3 is TGCGCCAGCAGCCAAGACAGGGGCGCGGGGAACACTGAAGCTTTCTTT.